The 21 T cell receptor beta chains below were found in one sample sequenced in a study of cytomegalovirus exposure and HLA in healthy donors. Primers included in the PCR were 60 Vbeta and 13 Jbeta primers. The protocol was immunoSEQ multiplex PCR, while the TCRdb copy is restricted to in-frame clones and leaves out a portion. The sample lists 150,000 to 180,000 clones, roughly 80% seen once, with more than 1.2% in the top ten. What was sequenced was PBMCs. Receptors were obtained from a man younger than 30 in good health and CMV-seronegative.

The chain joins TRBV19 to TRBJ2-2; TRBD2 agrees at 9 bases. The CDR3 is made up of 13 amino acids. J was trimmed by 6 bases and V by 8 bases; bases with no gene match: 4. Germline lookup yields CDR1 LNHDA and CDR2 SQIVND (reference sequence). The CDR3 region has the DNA TGTGCCAGTGGACTAGCGTCCCCCGGGGAGCTGTTTTTT. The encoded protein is CASGLASPGELFF.

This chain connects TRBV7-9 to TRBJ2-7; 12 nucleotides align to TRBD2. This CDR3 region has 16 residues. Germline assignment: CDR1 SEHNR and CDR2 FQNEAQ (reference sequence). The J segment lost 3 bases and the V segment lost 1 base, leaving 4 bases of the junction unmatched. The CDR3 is CASSLVQLAGGYEQYF. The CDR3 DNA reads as TGTGCCAGCAGCTTAGTCCAACTAGCGGGGGGCTACGAGCAGTACTTC.

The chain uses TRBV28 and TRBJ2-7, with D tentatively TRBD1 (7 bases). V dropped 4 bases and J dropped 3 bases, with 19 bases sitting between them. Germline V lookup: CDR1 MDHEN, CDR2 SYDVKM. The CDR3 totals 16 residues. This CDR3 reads CASSSVTIRGDYEQYF. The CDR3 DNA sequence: TGTGCCAGCAGTTCCGTGACTATCAGGGGGGACTACGAGCAGTACTTC.

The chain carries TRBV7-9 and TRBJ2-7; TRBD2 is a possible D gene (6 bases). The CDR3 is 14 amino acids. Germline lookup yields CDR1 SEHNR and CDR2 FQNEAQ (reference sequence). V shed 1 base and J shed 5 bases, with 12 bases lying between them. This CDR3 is CASSLGFGGDEQYF. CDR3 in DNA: TGTGCCAGCAGCTTAGGGTTTGGAGGGGACGAGCAGTACTTC.

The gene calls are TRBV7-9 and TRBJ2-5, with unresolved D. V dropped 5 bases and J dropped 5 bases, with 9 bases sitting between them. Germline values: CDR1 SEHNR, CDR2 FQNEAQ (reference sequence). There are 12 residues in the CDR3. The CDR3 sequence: CASSPLRETQYF. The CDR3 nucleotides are TGTGCCAGCAGCCCCCTCCGGGAGACCCAGTACTTC.

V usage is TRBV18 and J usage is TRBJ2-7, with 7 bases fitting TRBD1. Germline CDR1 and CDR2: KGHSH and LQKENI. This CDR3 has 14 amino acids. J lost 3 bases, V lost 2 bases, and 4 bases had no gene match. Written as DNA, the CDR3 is TGTGCCAGCTCACCATTGGGGACAGACTACGAGCAGTACTTC. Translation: CASSPLGTDYEQYF.

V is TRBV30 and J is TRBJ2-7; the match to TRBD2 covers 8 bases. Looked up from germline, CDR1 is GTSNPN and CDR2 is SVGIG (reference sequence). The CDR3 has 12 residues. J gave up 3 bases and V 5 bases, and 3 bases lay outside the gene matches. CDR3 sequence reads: CAWGAGVYEQYF. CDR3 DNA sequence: TGTGCCTGGGGAGCGGGAGTCTACGAGCAGTACTTC.

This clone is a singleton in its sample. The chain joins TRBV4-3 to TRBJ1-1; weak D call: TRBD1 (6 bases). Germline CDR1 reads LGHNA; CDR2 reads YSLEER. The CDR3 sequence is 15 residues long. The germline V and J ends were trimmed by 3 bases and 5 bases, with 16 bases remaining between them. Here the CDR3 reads CASSQIDRSGTEAFF. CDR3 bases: TGCGCCAGCAGCCAGATAGACAGGTCCGGGACTGAAGCTTTCTTT.

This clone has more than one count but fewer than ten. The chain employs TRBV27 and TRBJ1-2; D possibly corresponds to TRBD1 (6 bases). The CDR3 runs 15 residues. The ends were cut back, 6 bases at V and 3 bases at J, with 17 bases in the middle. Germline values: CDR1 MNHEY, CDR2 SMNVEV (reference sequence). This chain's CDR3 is CASRDAQGYDYGYTF. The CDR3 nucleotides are TGTGCCAGCAGAGACGCCCAGGGGTACGACTATGGCTACACCTTC.

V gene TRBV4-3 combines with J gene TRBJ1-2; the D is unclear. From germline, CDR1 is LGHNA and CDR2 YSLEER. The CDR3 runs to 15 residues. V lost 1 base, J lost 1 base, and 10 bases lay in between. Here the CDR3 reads CASSQARAINYGYTF. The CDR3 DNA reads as TGCGCCAGCAGCCAAGCACGAGCTATTAACTATGGCTACACCTTC.

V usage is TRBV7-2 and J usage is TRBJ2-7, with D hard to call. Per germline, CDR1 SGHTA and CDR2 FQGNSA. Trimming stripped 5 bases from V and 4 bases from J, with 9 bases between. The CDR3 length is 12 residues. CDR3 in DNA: TGTGCCAGCAGCCTATTTTCTTACGAGCAGTACTTC. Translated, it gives CASSLFSYEQYF.

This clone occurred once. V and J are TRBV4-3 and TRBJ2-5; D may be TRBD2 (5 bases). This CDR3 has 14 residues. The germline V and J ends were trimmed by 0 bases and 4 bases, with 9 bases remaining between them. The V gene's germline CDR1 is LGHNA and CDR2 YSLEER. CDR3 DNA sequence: TGCGCCAGCAGCCAAGATGCGGCGGGAGAGACCCAGTACTTC. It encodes CASSQDAAGETQYF.

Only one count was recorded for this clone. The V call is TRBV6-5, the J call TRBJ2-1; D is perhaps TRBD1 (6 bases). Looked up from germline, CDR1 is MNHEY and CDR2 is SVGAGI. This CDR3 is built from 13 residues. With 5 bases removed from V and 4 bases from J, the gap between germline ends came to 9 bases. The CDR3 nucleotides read TGTGCCAGCAGTCGGACAGCTTACAATGAGCAGTTCTTC. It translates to CASSRTAYNEQFF.

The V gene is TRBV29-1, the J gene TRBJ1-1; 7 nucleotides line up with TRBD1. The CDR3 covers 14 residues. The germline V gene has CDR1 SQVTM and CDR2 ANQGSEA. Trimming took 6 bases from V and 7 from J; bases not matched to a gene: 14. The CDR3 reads CSVALPGQAVEAFF. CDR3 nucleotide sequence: TGCAGCGTAGCCCTACCTGGACAGGCCGTTGAAGCTTTCTTT. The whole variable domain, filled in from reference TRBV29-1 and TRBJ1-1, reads SAVISQKPSRDICQRGTSLTIQCQVDSQVTMMFWYRQQPGQSLTLIATANQGSEATYESGFVIDKFPISRPNLTFSTLTVSNMSPEDSSIYLCSVALPGQAVEAFFGQGTRLTVV.

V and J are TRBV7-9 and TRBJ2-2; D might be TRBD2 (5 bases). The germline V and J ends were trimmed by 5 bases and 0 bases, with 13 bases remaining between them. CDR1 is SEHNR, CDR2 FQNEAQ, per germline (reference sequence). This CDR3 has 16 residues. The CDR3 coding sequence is TGTGCCAGCAGCCCCCACCGGGGATCGAACACCGGGGAGCTGTTTTTT. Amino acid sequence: CASSPHRGSNTGELFF.

The CDR3 sequence is CASRSPDRGGHGYTF. For the CDR3, the DNA is TGTGCCAGTAGATCTCCGGACAGGGGGGGTCATGGCTACACCTTC. The chain recombines TRBV19 with TRBJ1-2; 10 positions match TRBD1. V was pared by 6 bases and J by 6 bases, with 10 bases of the junction left unmatched. CDR3 length equals 15 residues. Germline-derived CDR1 and CDR2 are LNHDA and SQIVND (reference sequence). The full variable domain, with the rest looked up from reference TRBV19 and TRBJ1-2, is DGGITQSPKYLFRKEGQNVTLSCEQNLNHDAMYWYRQDPGQGLRLIYYSQIVNDFQKGDIAEGYSVSREKKESFPLTVTSAQKNPTAFYLCASRSPDRGGHGYTFGSGTRLTVV.

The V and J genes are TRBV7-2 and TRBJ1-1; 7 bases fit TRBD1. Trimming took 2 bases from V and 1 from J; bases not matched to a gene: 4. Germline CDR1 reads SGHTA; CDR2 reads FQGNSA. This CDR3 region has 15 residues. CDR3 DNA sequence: TGTGCCAGCAGCTTAACCGGGACAGAGAACACTGAAGCTTTCTTT. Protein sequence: CASSLTGTENTEAFF.

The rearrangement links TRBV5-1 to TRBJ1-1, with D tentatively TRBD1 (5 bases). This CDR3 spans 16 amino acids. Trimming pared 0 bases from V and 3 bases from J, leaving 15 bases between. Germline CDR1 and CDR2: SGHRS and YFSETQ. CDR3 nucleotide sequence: TGCGCCAGCAGCTTGGTCGGGGGAGGTTTGGACACTGAAGCTTTCTTT. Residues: CASSLVGGGLDTEAFF.

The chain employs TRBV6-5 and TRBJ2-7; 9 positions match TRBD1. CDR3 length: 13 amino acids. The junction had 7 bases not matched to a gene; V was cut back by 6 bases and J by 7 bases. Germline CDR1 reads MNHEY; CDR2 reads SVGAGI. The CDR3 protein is CASSSQGAGEQYF. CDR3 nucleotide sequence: TGTGCCAGCAGCTCACAGGGGGCGGGTGAGCAGTACTTC.

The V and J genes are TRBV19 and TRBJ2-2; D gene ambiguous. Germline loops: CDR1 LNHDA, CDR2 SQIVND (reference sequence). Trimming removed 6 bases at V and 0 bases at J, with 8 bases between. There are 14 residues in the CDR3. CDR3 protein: CASRFSTNTGELFF. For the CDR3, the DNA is TGTGCCAGTAGGTTTTCCACGAACACCGGGGAGCTGTTTTTT.

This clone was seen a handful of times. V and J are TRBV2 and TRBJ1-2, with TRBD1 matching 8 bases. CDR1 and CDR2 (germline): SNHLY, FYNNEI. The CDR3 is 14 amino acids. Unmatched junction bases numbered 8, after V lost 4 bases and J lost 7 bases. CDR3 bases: TGTGCCAGCAGTGCCGCAGGGGGCAGGGTTGGCTACACCTTC. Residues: CASSAAGGRVGYTF.